This TCR beta chain is drawn from a study of OX40 agonist ivuxolimab in advanced cancers. Study summary: Dose-escalation patients' cancers were hepatocellular carcinoma, melanoma, renal cell or head and neck cancer. Partial responses were achieved by three patients: one hepatocellular carcinoma, two cutaneous melanoma. Study conclusions and caveats: Compared with CD4+, CD8+ T cells on average had more expanded clones. Still undetermined is the antigen specificity of the expanded peripheral T cells.

On this clone: Its antigen is not identified.

Produced via immunoSEQ multiplex PCR; TCRdb's table is partial and in-frame only. There are roughly 50,000 clones in the sample; just over 85% occur only once, and 0.85% to 1% lies in the top ten. The V gene's germline CDR1 is MNHNY and CDR2 SVGAGI (reference sequence). The length of the CDR3 is 13 residues. J was trimmed by 2 bases and V by 6 bases; bases with no gene match: 1. The V and J genes are TRBV6-6 and TRBJ1-5, with TRBD1 matching over 7 bases. The sequencing used CD4+ or CD8+ T cells sorted from blood, collected in a trial of the OX40 agonist ivuxolimab. The origin of this receptor is an adult with an advanced solid tumor such as melanoma, head and neck, liver or kidney cancer. In nucleotides, the CDR3 is TGTGCCAGCAGCGGGACAGGCAATCAGCCCCAGCATTTT. It is translated as CASSGTGNQPQHF.